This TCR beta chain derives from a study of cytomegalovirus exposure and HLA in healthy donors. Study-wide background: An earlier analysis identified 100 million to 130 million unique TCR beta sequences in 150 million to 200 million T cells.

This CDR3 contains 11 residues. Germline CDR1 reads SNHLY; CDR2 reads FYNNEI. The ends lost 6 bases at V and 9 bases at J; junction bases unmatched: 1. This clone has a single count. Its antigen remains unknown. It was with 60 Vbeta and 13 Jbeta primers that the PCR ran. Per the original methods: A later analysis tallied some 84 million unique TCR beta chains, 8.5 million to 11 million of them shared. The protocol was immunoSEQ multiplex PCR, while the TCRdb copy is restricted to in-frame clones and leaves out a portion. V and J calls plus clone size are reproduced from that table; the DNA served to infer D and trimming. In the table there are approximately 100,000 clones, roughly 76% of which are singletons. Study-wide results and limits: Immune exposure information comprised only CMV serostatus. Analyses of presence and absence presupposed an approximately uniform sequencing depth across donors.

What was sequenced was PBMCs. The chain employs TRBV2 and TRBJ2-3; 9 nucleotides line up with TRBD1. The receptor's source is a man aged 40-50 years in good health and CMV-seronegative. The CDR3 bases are TGTGCCAGCAGCACAGGGGGCACGCAGTATTTT. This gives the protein CASSTGGTQYF.